This T cell receptor (beta chain) derives from a study of identical twins. TCRdb processed the 5' RACE reads anew with MiXCR; each CDR3 protein has one entry. The table lists roughly 230,000 distinct CDR3 sequences, about 9% of them singletons. This clonotype was detected many times. Germline V gene sequence: CDR1 MNHEY, CDR2 SMNVEV (reference sequence). The CDR3 length is 13 residues. Between the trimmed V and J ends, which lost 2 bases and 2 bases, there was a span of 7 bases. The same data also contributed to another study, on yellow fever vaccine responses in identical twins.

V usage is TRBV27 and J usage is TRBJ2-7; D unresolved. This clonotype was sampled from a woman aged 18-29 years in good health. Sequenced material: CD8+ T cells sorted from blood. CDR3: CASSLVPAYEQYF. CDR3 nucleotide sequence: TGTGCCAGCAGTTTAGTACCAGCCTACGAGCAGTACTTC.